Given below is one T cell receptor (beta chain) in context. Antigen unknown. This cohort consisted of healthy bone marrow donors. With 60 Vbeta and 13 Jbeta primers, the PCR was carried out. Some clones are missing from TCRdb's copy, which holds only in-frame ones; the method was immunoSEQ multiplex PCR. Its table records about 31,000 clones. This entry belongs to a study of cytomegalovirus exposure and HLA in healthy donors. Study conclusions and caveats: Most of the CMV-associated TCR beta chains (in a later analysis) appeared to be HLA-restricted. The investigators catalogued 180 or so TCR beta chains as cytomegalovirus-associated.

Trimming shortened V by 5 bases and J by 5 bases, and 8 bases separated the two germline ends. The CDR3 contains 11 residues. CDR1 is DFQATT, CDR2 SNEGSKA, per germline (reference sequence). The source material was PBMCs. This clonotype was sampled from a female donor in good health and CMV-seronegative. V and J are TRBV20-1 and TRBJ2-3; D is unresolved. CDR3 DNA sequence: TGCAGTGCTGGGCCGAAAGATACGCAGTATTTT. Encoded protein: CSAGPKDTQYF.